The 29 T cell receptor beta chains given below trace back to one sample, sequenced in a study of neurological immune-mediated disorders. TCRdb reanalysed the 5' RACE reads using MiXCR and keeps one entry per CDR3 protein. In the table there are 85,000 to 100,000 distinct CDR3 sequences, around 3.3% of which are singletons. Specimen: PBMCs. Receptor source: a woman in her late teens or twenties with multiple sclerosis.

This clonotype was seen ten or more times. The V and J genes are TRBV11-3 and TRBJ2-5, with 11 bases aligning to TRBD2. The germline V gene encodes CDR1 SGHNT and CDR2 YENEEA. The junction had 11 bases not matched to a gene; V was cut back by 8 bases and J by 6 bases. The CDR3 is 15 amino acids. DNA for the CDR3: TGTGCCAGCGCAGATAGCGGGGGGGCCGGGAAGACCCAGTACTTC. It codes for CASADSGGAGKTQYF. Filled out from reference TRBV11-3 and TRBJ2-5, the complete variable domain reads EAGVVQSPRYKIIEKKQPVAFWCNPISGHNTLYWYLQNLGQGPELLIRYENEEAVDDSQLPKDRFSAERLKGVDSTLKIQPAELGDSAVYLCASADSGGAGKTQYFGPGTRLLVL.

Remarks on this clonotype: It may be a read error: a sequence one base away is much more abundant. The chain combines TRBV12-5 with TRBJ2-7; D call uncertain. The CDR3 spans 11 residues. Germline-derived CDR1 and CDR2 are LGHNT and FRNRAP. CDR3 in amino acids: CDSGLWGEQYF. The CDR3 bases are TGTGATAGTGGTTTGTGGGGCGAGCAGTACTTC.

There are many counts of this clonotype. The rearrangement joins TRBV5-1 to TRBJ2-1, with D maybe TRBD2 (5 bases). V shed 2 bases and J shed 0 bases, with 9 bases lying between them. This CDR3 region has 15 residues. CDR1 is SGHRS and CDR2 is YFSETQ in the germline V gene. The CDR3, as DNA: TGCGCCAGCAGCTTCCCGGGAAGCTCCTACAATGAGCAGTTCTTC. This translates into CASSFPGSSYNEQFF. The whole variable domain, remainder taken from reference TRBV5-1 and TRBJ2-1, is KAGVTQTPRYLIKTRGQQVTLSCSPISGHRSVSWYQQTPGQGLQFLFEYFSETQRNKGNFPGRFSGRQFSNSRSEMNVSTLELGDSALYLCASSFPGSSYNEQFFGPGTRLTVL.

This clonotype was detected many times. The chain uses TRBV7-8 and TRBJ2-2, with D unclear. This CDR3 region has 15 residues. Germline V lookup: CDR1 SGHVS, CDR2 FQNEAQ. The germline V and J ends were trimmed by 1 base and 0 bases, with 6 bases remaining between them. Written as DNA, the CDR3 is TGTGCCAGCAGCTTAGTAAGATCGAACACCGGGGAGCTGTTTTTT. Translating it yields CASSLVRSNTGELFF.

This clonotype was picked up many times. The DNA of the CDR3 is TGTGCCAGCAGTTACCAAGGTGGCTACACCTTC. This gives the protein CASSYQGGYTF. This rearrangement joins TRBV6-6 to TRBJ1-2; no definite D call. Trimming stripped 2 bases from V and 7 bases from J, with 5 bases between. The CDR3 covers 11 residues. Germline CDR1 and CDR2: MNHNY and SVGAGI (reference sequence).

This clonotype was seen at least ten times. The genes are TRBV5-1 and TRBJ2-5, with a weak D call TRBD1 (5 bases). The CDR3 runs 16 residues. With 0 bases removed from V and 4 bases from J, the gap between germline ends came to 16 bases. Germline V lookup: CDR1 SGHRS, CDR2 YFSETQ. The CDR3 here is CASSLAAGILRETQYF. In nucleotides, the CDR3 is TGCGCCAGCAGCTTGGCGGCAGGGATATTGAGAGAGACCCAGTACTTC.

This clonotype was recorded many times. The V call is TRBV7-2, the J call TRBJ2-3; unclear D gene. Deletions cut 5 bases from V and 6 bases from J, with 9 bases between. From germline, CDR1 is SGHTA and CDR2 FQGNSA. CDR3 length: 12 amino acids. The DNA for the CDR3 is TGTGCCAGCAGCCTCAAAAGTGATACGCAGTATTTT. Its translation: CASSLKSDTQYF.

This clonotype has ten or more counts. CDR3 bases: TGTGCCAGCACAGGGGGCGACAATCAGCCCCAGCATTTT. It is translated as CASTGGDNQPQHF. The chain uses TRBV25-1 and TRBJ1-5; 8 nucleotides match TRBD1. The CDR3 spans 13 residues. Germline V gives CDR1 MGHDK, CDR2 SYGVNS. The junction had 2 bases not matched to a gene; V was cut back by 7 bases and J by 3 bases.

The table lists this clonotype with a few counts. The chain links TRBV20-1 to TRBJ2-7; D is undetermined. Trimming left V 2 bases short and J 5 bases short, with 7 bases between. Looked up from germline, CDR1 is DFQATT and CDR2 is SNEGSKA (reference sequence). The length of the CDR3 is 11 residues. Here the CDR3 reads CSARTVNEQYF. CDR3 DNA sequence: TGCAGTGCTAGAACCGTTAACGAGCAGTACTTC.

This clonotype was observed at least ten times. The chain links TRBV20-1 to TRBJ2-3; D is possibly TRBD1 or TRBD2 (5 bases each). This CDR3 contains 15 residues. V lost 6 bases and J 2 bases, leaving 18 bases between the germline ends. Germline V gene data show CDR1 as DFQATT and CDR2 as SNEGSKA (reference sequence). CDR3: CSANRDRQPTDTQYF. The CDR3 nucleotides are TGCAGTGCAAACCGGGACCGTCAACCCACAGATACGCAGTATTTT.

This clonotype was recorded at least ten times. The gene calls are TRBV7-8 and TRBJ1-1, with D unclear. The V gene lost 4 bases and the J gene lost 0 bases, with 15 bases spanning the gap. The CDR3 length is 16 residues. The germline gives CDR1 SGHVS, CDR2 FQNEAQ. The CDR3 spells CASSSGSPIMNTEAFF. Written as DNA, the CDR3 is TGTGCCAGCAGCTCAGGCAGCCCGATAATGAACACTGAAGCTTTCTTT.

At least ten counts were recorded for this clonotype. The CDR3 DNA is TGTGCCAGCAGGGAGAACACTGAAGCTTTCTTT. The encoded protein is CASRENTEAFF. The rearrangement uses TRBV7-9 and TRBJ1-1; D remains ambiguous. V lost 6 bases and J 1 base, leaving 3 bases between the germline ends. Germline V CDR1 and CDR2: SEHNR, FQNEAQ (reference sequence). The CDR3 is 11 amino acids.

This clonotype was counted ten times or more. This chain links TRBV7-6 with TRBJ2-7, with no clear D. Germline lookup yields CDR1 SGHVS and CDR2 FNYEAQ. The CDR3 runs 13 residues. V lost 8 bases to trimming and J lost 6 bases, with 17 bases between them. The CDR3 coding sequence is TGTGCCAGCCGTAGTTTTAATTCGGTCGAGCAGTACTTC. Residues: CASRSFNSVEQYF.

This clonotype has ten or more counts. The V and J genes are TRBV28 and TRBJ2-1, with 8 positions matching TRBD2. Germline assignment: CDR1 MDHEN and CDR2 SYDVKM. This CDR3 spans 13 amino acids. Unmatched junction bases numbered 9, after V lost 7 bases and J lost 10 bases. The CDR3 nucleotides are TGTGCCAGCACCGGGGTAGCGGGAAGGGAGCAGTTCTTC. This gives the protein CASTGVAGREQFF.

This clonotype was seen repeatedly, ten times or more. The chain employs TRBV3-1 and TRBJ1-2, with D tentatively TRBD1 (5 bases). Trimming took 0 bases from V and 4 from J, leaving 12 bases between them. This CDR3 is built from 15 residues. Germline CDR1 and CDR2: LGHDT and YNNKEL (reference sequence). The CDR3 loop reads CASSQDRGAGYGYTF. The CDR3 bases are TGTGCCAGCAGCCAAGATCGGGGCGCAGGCTATGGCTACACCTTC.

This clonotype was picked up many times. The DNA of the CDR3 is TGCAGTGCTAGAGCTTGGGGTTTAGACACTGAAGCTTTCTTT. Protein product: CSARAWGLDTEAFF. The gene calls are TRBV20-1 and TRBJ1-1; D ambiguous. Germline values: CDR1 DFQATT, CDR2 SNEGSKA (reference sequence). Trimming left V 1 base short and J 3 bases short, with 12 bases between. There are 14 residues in the CDR3.

The genes are TRBV19 and TRBJ2-1, with 9 nucleotides matching TRBD2. CDR1 is LNHDA, CDR2 SQIVND, per germline (reference sequence). The CDR3 contains 16 residues. Trimming cost V 6 bases and J 3 bases; bases outside gene matches: 9. The CDR3 nucleotides read TGTGCCAGTAGCTTAGGGGCTAGCGGGAACTACAATGAGCAGTTCTTC. Translation: CASSLGASGNYNEQFF. The full variable domain, rest sourced from reference TRBV19 and TRBJ2-1, is DGGITQSPKYLFRKEGQNVTLSCEQNLNHDAMYWYRQDPGQGLRLIYYSQIVNDFQKGDIAEGYSVSREKKESFPLTVTSAQKNPTAFYLCASSLGASGNYNEQFFGPGTRLTVL.

This clonotype was seen at least ten times. The rearrangement links TRBV4-1 to TRBJ1-5; D gene ambiguous. The CDR3 is 14 residues long. Trimming took off 2 bases at V and 0 bases at J, with 5 bases between the two ends. The germline V gene encodes CDR1 MGHRA and CDR2 YSYEKL. CDR3 in amino acids: CASSQTYSNQPQHF. The CDR3 DNA is TGCGCCAGCAGCCAAACATATAGCAATCAGCCCCAGCATTTT.

This clonotype has at least ten counts. This rearrangement joins TRBV4-1 to TRBJ2-7; D remains unclear. V lost 1 base and J lost 2, with 12 bases in between. The CDR3 consists of 15 residues. Germline CDR1 MGHRA, CDR2 YSYEKL. CDR3 sequence reads: CASSQVSDGPYEQYF. The CDR3 bases are TGCGCCAGCAGCCAAGTCTCGGACGGCCCCTACGAGCAGTACTTC.

In this sample, this clonotype turned up many times. The chain links TRBV25-1 to TRBJ2-7; TRBD1 or TRBD2 may be the D gene (5 bases each). The germline gives CDR1 MGHDK, CDR2 SYGVNS. V lost 6 bases and J lost 3, with 12 bases in between. This CDR3 is 13 amino acids long. The CDR3 loop reads CASSPSGSYEQYF. The CDR3 DNA follows: TGTGCCAGCAGCCCATCAGGGAGCTACGAGCAGTACTTC.

This clonotype was observed at least ten times. The CDR3, as DNA: TGTGCCAGCAGCTTAGATTTCGGACAGAACACCGGGGAGCTGTTTTTT. Translating gives CASSLDFGQNTGELFF. The chain recombines TRBV7-8 with TRBJ2-2; D might be TRBD1 (5 bases). This CDR3 has 16 residues. Trimming removed 1 base from V and 1 base from J, with 10 bases in between. Germline CDR1 is SGHVS and CDR2 is FQNEAQ.

This clonotype was seen many times. The V call is TRBV20-1, the J call TRBJ2-1, with 9 positions matching TRBD2. This CDR3 spans 15 amino acids. The trim removed 6 bases at V and 6 bases at J, leaving 12 bases unmatched. Germline lookup yields CDR1 DFQATT and CDR2 SNEGSKA (reference sequence). CDR3 region: CSATPGLAVGNEQFF. CDR3 bases: TGCAGTGCGACTCCGGGACTAGCAGTCGGCAATGAGCAGTTCTTC.

This clonotype came up many times. The CDR3 spells CASSLAWESYNEQFF. In DNA, the CDR3 is TGTGCCAGCAGCTTAGCGTGGGAGTCCTACAATGAGCAGTTCTTC. The V gene is TRBV7-9, the J gene TRBJ2-1; maybe TRBD2 (5 bases). This CDR3 contains 15 residues. Germline V gene data show CDR1 as SEHNR and CDR2 as FQNEAQ (reference sequence). The ends were cut back, 0 bases at V and 1 base at J, with 7 bases in the middle.

In this sample, this clonotype turned up many times. The chain uses TRBV5-1 and TRBJ2-5; unclear D gene. The CDR3 is 13 amino acids. Germline V CDR1 and CDR2: SGHRS, YFSETQ. Trimming pared 1 base from V and 2 bases from J, leaving 6 bases between. The CDR3 reads CASSLMSQETQYF. The CDR3, as DNA: TGCGCCAGCAGCTTGATGAGTCAAGAGACCCAGTACTTC.

In its sample, this clonotype was seen many times. The rearrangement joins TRBV15 to TRBJ1-3; no firm D call. CDR3 size: 16 residues. V was pared by 0 bases and J by 4 bases, with 13 bases between. CDR1 LNHNV and CDR2 YYDKDF come from the germline V gene (reference sequence). The CDR3 protein is CATSRDPGSQGNTIYF. For the CDR3, the DNA is TGTGCCACCAGCAGAGATCCGGGGAGTCAAGGAAACACCATATATTTT.

This clonotype has ten or more counts. The J gene is TRBJ1-1, the V gene TRBV7-2; no clear D. This CDR3 comprises 14 residues. The germline gives CDR1 SGHTA, CDR2 FQGNSA. Trimming stripped 5 bases from V and 0 bases from J, with 10 bases between. This chain's CDR3 is CASSKTVMNTEAFF. The DNA for the CDR3 is TGTGCCAGCAGCAAGACGGTAATGAACACTGAAGCTTTCTTT. Based on the CDR3 plus reference TRBV7-2 and TRBJ1-1, the full variable domain is GAGVSQSPSNKVTEKGKDVELRCDPISGHTALYWYRQSLGQGLEFLIYFQGNSAPDKSGLPSDRFSAERTGGSVSTLTIQRTQQEDSAVYLCASSKTVMNTEAFFGQGTRLTVV.

This clonotype turned up a few times. This chain connects TRBV29-1 to TRBJ1-1; no clear D gene. With 7 bases removed from V and 0 bases from J, the gap between germline ends came to 12 bases. This CDR3 has 13 amino acids. The germline CDR1 and CDR2 sequences are SQVTM and ANQGSEA. The DNA of the CDR3 is TGCAGCGGTGCCCCAGGCGTGAACACTGAAGCTTTCTTT. It specifies CSGAPGVNTEAFF.

This clonotype was observed many times. The genes are TRBV4-1 and TRBJ2-7; 9 nucleotides align to TRBD1. The germline V gene encodes CDR1 MGHRA and CDR2 YSYEKL. The V and J ends lost 5 bases and 0 bases, in that order; junction bases with no gene match: 5. This CDR3 region has 15 residues. The CDR3 coding sequence is TGCGCCAGCAGCTCATCGACAGGGGGCTCCTACGAGCAGTACTTC. It yields the protein CASSSSTGGSYEQYF.

Ten or more counts support this clonotype. The germline gene is not matched at one end of the junction; a read error may be the cause. This chain joins TRBV12-3 or TRBV12-4 and TRBJ2-7; possibly TRBD2 for D (6 bases). CDR3 length equals 14 residues. Here the CDR3 reads CASTLAEADYEQYF. CDR3 DNA: TGTGCCAGCACTTTAGCGGAAGCGGACTACGAGCAGTACTTC.